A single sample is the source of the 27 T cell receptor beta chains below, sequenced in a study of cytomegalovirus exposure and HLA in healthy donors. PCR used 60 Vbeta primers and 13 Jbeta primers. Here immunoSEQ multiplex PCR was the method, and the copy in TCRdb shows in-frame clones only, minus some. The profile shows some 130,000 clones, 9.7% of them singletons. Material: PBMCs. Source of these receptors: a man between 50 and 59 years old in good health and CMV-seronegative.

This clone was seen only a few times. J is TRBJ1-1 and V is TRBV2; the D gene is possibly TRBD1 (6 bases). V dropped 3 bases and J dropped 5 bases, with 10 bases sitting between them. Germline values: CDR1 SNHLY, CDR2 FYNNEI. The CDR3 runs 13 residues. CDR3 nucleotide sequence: TGTGCCAGCAGTGACCGGACAGAAACTGAAGCTTTCTTT. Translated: CASSDRTETEAFF.

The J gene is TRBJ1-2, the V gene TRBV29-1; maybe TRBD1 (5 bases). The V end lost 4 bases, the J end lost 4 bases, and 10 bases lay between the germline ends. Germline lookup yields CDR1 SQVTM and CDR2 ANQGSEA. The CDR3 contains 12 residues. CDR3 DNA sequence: TGCAGCGTTGTGCGGGGCGGCTATGGCTACACCTTC. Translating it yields CSVVRGGYGYTF. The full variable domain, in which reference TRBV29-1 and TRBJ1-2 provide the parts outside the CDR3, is SAVISQKPSRDICQRGTSLTIQCQVDSQVTMMFWYRQQPGQSLTLIATANQGSEATYESGFVIDKFPISRPNLTFSTLTVSNMSPEDSSIYLCSVVRGGYGYTFGSGTRLTVV.

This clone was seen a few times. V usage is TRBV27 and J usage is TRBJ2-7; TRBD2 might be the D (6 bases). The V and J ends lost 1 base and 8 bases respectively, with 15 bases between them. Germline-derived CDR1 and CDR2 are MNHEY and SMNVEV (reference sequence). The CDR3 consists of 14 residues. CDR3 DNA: TGTGCCAGCAGTTTATGGAAAGGCGGGGCTAAGCAGTACTTC. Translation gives CASSLWKGGAKQYF.

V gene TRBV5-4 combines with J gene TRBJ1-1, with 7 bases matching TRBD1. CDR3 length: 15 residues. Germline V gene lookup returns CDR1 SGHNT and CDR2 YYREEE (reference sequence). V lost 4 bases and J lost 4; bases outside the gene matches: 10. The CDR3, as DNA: TGTGCCAGCAGCCGGGCCGGGACAGTTGGCACTGAAGCTTTCTTT. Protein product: CASSRAGTVGTEAFF.

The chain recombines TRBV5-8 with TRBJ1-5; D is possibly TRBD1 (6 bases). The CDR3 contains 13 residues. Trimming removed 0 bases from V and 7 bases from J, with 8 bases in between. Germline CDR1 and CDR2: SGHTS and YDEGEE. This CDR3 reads CASSLARGQPQHF. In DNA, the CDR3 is TGTGCCAGCAGCTTGGCCAGGGGACAGCCCCAGCATTTT.

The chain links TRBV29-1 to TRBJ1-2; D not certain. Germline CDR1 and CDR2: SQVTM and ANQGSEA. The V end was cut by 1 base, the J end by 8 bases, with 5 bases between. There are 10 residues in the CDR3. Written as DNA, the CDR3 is TGCAGCGTTGAAGTGGCAGGCTACACCTTC. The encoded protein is CSVEVAGYTF.

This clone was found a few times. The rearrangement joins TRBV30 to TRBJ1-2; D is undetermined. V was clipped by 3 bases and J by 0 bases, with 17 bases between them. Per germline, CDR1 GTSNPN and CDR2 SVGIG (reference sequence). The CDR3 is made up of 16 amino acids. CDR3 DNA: TGTGCCTGGAGCCCACCCGGGGTAATAACTAACTATGGCTACACCTTC. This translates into CAWSPPGVITNYGYTF. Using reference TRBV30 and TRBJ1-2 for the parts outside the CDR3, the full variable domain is SQTIHQWPATLVQPVGSPLSLECTVEGTSNPNLYWYRQAAGRGLQLLFYSVGIGQISSEVPQNLSASRPQDRQFILSSKKLLLSDSGFYLCAWSPPGVITNYGYTFGSGTRLTVV.

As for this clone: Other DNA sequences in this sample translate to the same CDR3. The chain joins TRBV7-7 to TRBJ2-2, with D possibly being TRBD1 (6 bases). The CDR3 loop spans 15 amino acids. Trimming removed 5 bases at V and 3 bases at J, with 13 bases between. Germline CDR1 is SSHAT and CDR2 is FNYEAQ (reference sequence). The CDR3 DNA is TGTGCCAGCAGCCTCGGGACAAGATACACCGGGGAGCTGTTTTTT. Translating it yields CASSLGTRYTGELFF.

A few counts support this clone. CDR3: CASSVAAASGRENYNEQFF. In DNA, the CDR3 is TGTGCCAGCAGCGTAGCAGCAGCGTCTGGAAGGGAGAATTACAATGAGCAGTTCTTC. The chain couples TRBV9 to TRBJ2-1, with D perhaps matching TRBD2 (5 bases). V was trimmed by 0 bases and J by 4 bases, leaving 23 bases between them. CDR3 length equals 19 residues. Germline values: CDR1 SGDLS, CDR2 YYNGEE.

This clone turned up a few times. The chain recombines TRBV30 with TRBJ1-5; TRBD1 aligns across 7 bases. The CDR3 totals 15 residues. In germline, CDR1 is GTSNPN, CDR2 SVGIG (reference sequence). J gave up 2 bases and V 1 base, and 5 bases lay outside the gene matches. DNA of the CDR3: TGTGCCTGGAGTGGGTACAGGGGCGGCAATCAGCCCCAGCATTTT. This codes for CAWSGYRGGNQPQHF.

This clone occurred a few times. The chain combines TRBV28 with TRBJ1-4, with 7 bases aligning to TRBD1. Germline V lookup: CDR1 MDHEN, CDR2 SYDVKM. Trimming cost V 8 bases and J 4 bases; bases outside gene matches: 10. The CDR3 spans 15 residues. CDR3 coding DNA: TGTGCCAGCTGTTCCCCGACAGGGCTTAATGAAAAACTGTTTTTT. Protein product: CASCSPTGLNEKLFF.

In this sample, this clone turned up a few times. In nucleotides, the CDR3 is TGTGCCAGCAGCTTGGATGGCTACCAAGAGACCCAGTACTTC. Its translation is CASSLDGYQETQYF. The rearrangement uses TRBV5-4 and TRBJ2-5; D gene uncertain. The germline gives CDR1 SGHNT, CDR2 YYREEE (reference sequence). This CDR3 contains 14 residues. V lost 0 bases, J lost 0 bases, and 6 bases lay in between.

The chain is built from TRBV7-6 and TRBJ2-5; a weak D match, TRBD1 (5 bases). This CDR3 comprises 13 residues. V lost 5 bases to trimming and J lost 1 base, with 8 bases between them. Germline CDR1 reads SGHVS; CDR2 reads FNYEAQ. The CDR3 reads CASSRTIQETQYF. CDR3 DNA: TGTGCCAGCAGCCGGACAATCCAAGAGACCCAGTACTTC.

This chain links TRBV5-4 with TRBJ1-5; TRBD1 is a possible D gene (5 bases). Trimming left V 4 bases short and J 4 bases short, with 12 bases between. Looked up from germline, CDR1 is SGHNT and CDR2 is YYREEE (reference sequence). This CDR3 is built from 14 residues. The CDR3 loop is CASSPEGRNQPQHF. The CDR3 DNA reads TGTGCCAGCAGCCCGGAGGGGCGAAATCAGCCCCAGCATTTT. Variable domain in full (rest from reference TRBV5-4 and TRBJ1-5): ETGVTQSPTHLIKTRGQQVTLRCSSQSGHNTVSWYQQALGQGPQFIFQYYREEENGRGNFPPRFSGLQFPNYSSELNVNALELDDSALYLCASSPEGRNQPQHFGDGTRLSIL.

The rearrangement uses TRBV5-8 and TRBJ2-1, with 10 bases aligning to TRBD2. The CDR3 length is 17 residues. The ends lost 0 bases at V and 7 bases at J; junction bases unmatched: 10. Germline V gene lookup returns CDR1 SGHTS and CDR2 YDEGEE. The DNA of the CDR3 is TGTGCCAGCAGCTTGGTCCCACTAGCGGGAATGAGTAATGAGCAGTTCTTC. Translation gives CASSLVPLAGMSNEQFF. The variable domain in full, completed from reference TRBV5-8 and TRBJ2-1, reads EAGVTQSPTHLIKTRGQQATLRCSPISGHTSVYWYQQALGLGLQFLLWYDEGEERNRGNFPPRFSGRQFPNYSSELNVNALELEDSALYLCASSLVPLAGMSNEQFFGPGTRLTVL.

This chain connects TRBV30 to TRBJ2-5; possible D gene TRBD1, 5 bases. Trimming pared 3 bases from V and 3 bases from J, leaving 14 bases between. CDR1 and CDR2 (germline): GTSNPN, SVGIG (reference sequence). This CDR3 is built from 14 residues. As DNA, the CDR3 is TGTGCCTGGAGAAAAATTGGGGCAGAAGAGACCCAGTACTTC. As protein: CAWRKIGAEETQYF.

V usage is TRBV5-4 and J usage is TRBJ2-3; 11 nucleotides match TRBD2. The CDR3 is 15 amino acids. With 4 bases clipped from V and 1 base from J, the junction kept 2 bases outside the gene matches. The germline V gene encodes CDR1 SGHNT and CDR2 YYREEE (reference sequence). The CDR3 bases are TGTGCCAGCAGCCCGGGACTAGCGGGCACAGATACGCAGTATTTT. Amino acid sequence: CASSPGLAGTDTQYF.

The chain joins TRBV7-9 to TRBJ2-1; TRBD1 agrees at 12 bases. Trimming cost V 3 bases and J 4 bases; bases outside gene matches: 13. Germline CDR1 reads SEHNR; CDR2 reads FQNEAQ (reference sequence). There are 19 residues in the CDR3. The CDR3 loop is CASSFQVGEGQGAYNEQFF. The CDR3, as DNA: TGTGCCAGCAGCTTCCAGGTCGGGGAGGGACAGGGGGCTTACAATGAGCAGTTCTTC.

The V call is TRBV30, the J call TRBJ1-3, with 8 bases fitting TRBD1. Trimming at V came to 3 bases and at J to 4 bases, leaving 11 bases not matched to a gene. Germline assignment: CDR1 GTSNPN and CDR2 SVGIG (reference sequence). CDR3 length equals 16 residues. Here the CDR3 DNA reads TGTGCCTGGAGCCCCCGGAGGACAGGGTTCGGAAACACCATATATTTT. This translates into CAWSPRRTGFGNTIYF.

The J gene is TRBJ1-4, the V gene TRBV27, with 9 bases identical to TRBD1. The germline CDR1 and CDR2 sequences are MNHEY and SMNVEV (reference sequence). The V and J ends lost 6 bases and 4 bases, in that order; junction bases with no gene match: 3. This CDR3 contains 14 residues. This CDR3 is CASRPTGGNEKLFF. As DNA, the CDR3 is TGTGCCAGCAGGCCGACAGGGGGTAATGAAAAACTGTTTTTT.

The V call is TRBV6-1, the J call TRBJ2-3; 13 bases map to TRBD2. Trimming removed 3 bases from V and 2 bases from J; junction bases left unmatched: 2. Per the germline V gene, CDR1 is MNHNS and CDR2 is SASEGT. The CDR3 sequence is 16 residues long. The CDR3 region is CASSDGLAGATDTQYF. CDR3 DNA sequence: TGTGCCAGCAGTGACGGACTAGCGGGAGCCACAGATACGCAGTATTTT.

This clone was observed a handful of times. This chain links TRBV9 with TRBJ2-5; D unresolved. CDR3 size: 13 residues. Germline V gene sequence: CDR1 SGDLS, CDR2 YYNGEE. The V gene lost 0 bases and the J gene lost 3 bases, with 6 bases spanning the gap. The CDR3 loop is CASSVAIKETQYF. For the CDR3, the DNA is TGTGCCAGCAGCGTAGCTATTAAAGAGACCCAGTACTTC.

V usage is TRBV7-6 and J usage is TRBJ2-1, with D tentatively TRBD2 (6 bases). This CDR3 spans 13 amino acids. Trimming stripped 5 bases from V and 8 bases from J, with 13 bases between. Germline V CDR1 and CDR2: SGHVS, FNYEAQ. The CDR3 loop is CASSPGTSHEQFF. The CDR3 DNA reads TGTGCCAGCAGCCCCGGGACTTCGCATGAGCAGTTCTTC.

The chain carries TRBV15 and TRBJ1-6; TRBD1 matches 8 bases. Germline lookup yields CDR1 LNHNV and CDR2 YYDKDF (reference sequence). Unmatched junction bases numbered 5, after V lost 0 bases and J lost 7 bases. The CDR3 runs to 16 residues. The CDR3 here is CATSREFTGGNSPLHF. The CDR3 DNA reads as TGTGCCACCAGCAGAGAGTTTACAGGGGGAAATTCACCCCTCCACTTT.

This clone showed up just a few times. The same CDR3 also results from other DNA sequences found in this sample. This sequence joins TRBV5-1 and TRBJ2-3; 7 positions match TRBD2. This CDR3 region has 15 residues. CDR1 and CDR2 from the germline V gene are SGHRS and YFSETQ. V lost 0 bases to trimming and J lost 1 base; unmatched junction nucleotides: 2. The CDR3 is CASSLGLAGTDTQYF. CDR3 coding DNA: TGCGCCAGCAGCTTGGGACTAGCCGGCACAGATACGCAGTATTTT.

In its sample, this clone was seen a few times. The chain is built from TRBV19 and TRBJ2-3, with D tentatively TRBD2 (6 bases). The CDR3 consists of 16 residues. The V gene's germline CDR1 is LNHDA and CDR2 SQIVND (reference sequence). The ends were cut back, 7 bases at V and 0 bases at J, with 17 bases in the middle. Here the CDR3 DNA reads TGTGCCAGTAACTCGCCAGGTAGCGGAAGCACAGATACGCAGTATTTT. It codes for CASNSPGSGSTDTQYF.

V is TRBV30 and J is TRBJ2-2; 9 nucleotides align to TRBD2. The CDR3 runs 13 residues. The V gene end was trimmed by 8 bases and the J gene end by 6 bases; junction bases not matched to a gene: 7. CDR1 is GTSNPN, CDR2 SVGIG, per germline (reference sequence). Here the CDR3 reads CAARAGGSGELFF. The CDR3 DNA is TGTGCCGCCCGGGCGGGAGGGTCCGGGGAGCTGTTTTTT.